The present TCR beta chain was sequenced within a study of identical twins. Study observations and caveats: Twin-shared out-of-frame alpha sequences showed excess low generation probability.

MiXCR was run by TCRdb on the 5' RACE reads, yielding one entry per CDR3 protein. The sample yields approximately 1.8 million distinct CDR3 sequences, about 30% seen once. As for this clonotype: Antigen: not known.

The CDR3 is 15 amino acids. The germline gives CDR1 MGHRA, CDR2 YSYEKL. The germline V and J ends were trimmed by 4 bases and 3 bases, with 15 bases remaining between them. This TCR derives from a newborn girl in good health. Sequencing input: cord blood. The V and J genes are TRBV4-1 and TRBJ1-1, with TRBD1 as a possible D gene (5 bases). The CDR3 coding sequence is TGCGCCAGCAGCCCTAGGGACGGGTGGTACACTGAAGCTTTCTTT. Protein sequence: CASSPRDGWYTEAFF.